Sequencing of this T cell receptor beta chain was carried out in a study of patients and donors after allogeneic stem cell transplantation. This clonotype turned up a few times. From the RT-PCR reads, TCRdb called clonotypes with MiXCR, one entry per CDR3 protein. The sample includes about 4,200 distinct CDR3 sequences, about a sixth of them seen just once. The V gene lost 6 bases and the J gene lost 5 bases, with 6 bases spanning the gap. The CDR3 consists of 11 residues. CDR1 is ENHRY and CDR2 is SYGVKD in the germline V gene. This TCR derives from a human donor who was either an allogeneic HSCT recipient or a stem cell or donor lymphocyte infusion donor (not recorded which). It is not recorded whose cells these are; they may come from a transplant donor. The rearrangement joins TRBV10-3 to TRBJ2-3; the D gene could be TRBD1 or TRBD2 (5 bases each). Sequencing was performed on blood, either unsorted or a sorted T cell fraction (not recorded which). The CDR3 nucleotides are TGTGCCATCAGGAGGGGAGATACGCAGTATTTT. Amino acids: CAIRRGDTQYF.